Listed below are T cell receptor beta chains from one sample, sequenced in a study of blood T cell repertoires in COVID-19. Data came from immunoSEQ multiplex PCR; TCRdb stores just in-frame clones and leaves some out. This sample has over 150,000 clones; around 90% occur once, and the top ten carry 2% to 2.5%. The specimen was peripheral blood. The receptors here all came from a man in his forties or fifties who had recovered from COVID-19. Both conserved end residues are part of each CDR3. A D gene is named only where the DNA matches it firmly. Not every row has a clone size; where given, it reads once, few, many or a size class.

TRBV5-6	TRBJ2-3	.	.	CASSLFDTVAGTDTQYF	TGTGCCAGCAGCTTGTTTGATACGGTTGCTGGCACAGATACGCAGTATTTT
TRBV27	TRBJ1-6	.	once	CASSLTLAGRNSPLHF	TGTGCCAGCAGTTTAACCCTGGCAGGTCGAAATTCACCCCTCCACTTT
TRBV5-5	TRBJ2-5	TRBD1	many	CASSLATGGLSGETQYF	TGTGCCAGCAGCTTAGCGACAGGGGGACTCTCCGGAGAGACCCAGTACTTC
TRBV4-3	TRBJ2-2	TRBD2	.	CASSQLATLATTGELFF	TGCGCCAGCAGCCAACTGGCGACACTAGCGACCACCGGGGAGCTGTTTTTT
TRBV5-6	TRBJ1-2	.	.	CASSSDSNYGYTF	TGTGCCAGCAGTTCCGACAGTAACTATGGCTACACCTTC
TRBV6-2/TRBV6-3	TRBJ2-1	TRBD1	.	CASSPRTGWGNEQFF	TGTGCCAGCAGTCCCCGGACAGGATGGGGCAATGAGCAGTTCTTC
TRBV12-3/TRBV12-4	TRBJ2-1	.	.	CASSPGANNEQFF	TGTGCCAGCAGTCCGGGAGCCAACAATGAGCAGTTCTTC
TRBV7-3	TRBJ1-6	.	.	CASSGEVAPLHF	TGTGCCAGCAGCGGCGAGGTGGCACCCCTCCACTTT
TRBV27	TRBJ1-2	TRBD1	.	CASGRGQANYGYTF	TGTGCCAGCGGTCGGGGACAGGCTAACTATGGCTACACCTTC
TRBV5-1	TRBJ1-1	.	.	CASSFELMNTEAFF	TGCGCCAGCAGCTTTGAGCTTATGAACACTGAAGCTTTCTTT
TRBV5-4	TRBJ1-3	.	.	CASSLAGGGPGNTIYF	TGTGCCAGCAGCTTGGCCGGCGGGGGGCCAGGAAACACCATATATTTT
TRBV9	TRBJ2-1	.	.	CASSVGNSNNEQFF	TGTGCCAGCAGCGTAGGGAACAGCAACAATGAGCAGTTCTTC
TRBV10-3	TRBJ2-1	TRBD1	.	CAIADRGFNEQFF	TGTGCCATTGCTGACAGGGGTTTCAATGAGCAGTTCTTC
TRBV6-2/TRBV6-3	TRBJ1-5	TRBD1	.	CASSYVTGPFNQPQHF	TGTGCCAGCAGTTACGTGACAGGGCCCTTCAATCAGCCCCAGCATTTT
TRBV2	TRBJ1-1	.	.	CASSDSRANTEAFF	TGTGCCAGCAGTGATTCGCGGGCGAACACTGAAGCTTTCTTT
TRBV11-2	TRBJ2-1	TRBD2	.	CASSLRLAGDVSYNEQFF	TGTGCCAGCAGCTTAAGGCTAGCGGGAGATGTGTCCTACAATGAGCAGTTCTTC
TRBV5-1	TRBJ2-7	.	.	CASSLDGPRAEQYF	TGCGCCAGCAGCTTGGATGGACCGAGGGCCGAGCAGTACTTC
TRBV7-9	TRBJ2-1	TRBD2	.	CASSLPTGTSGGEQFF	TGTGCCAGCAGCTTGCCTACCGGGACTAGCGGGGGGGAGCAGTTCTTC
TRBV4-3	TRBJ2-2	TRBD2	.	CASSQERGGLAASGGELFF	TGCGCCAGCAGCCAAGAGAGGGGAGGACTAGCGGCATCTGGGGGGGAGCTGTTTTTT
TRBV19	TRBJ1-5	.	.	CASEDGWNQPQHF	TGTGCCTCGGAGGACGGGTGGAACCAGCCCCAGCATTTT
TRBV11-1	TRBJ2-7	TRBD1	.	CASSLKSGGQGEQYF	TGTGCCAGCAGCTTAAAGTCGGGCGGACAGGGCGAGCAGTACTTC
TRBV2	TRBJ2-1	TRBD2	few	CASSSGRAPSYNEQFF	TGTGCCAGCAGCAGCGGGAGGGCCCCCTCCTACAATGAGCAGTTCTTC
TRBV29-1	TRBJ2-1	.	once	CSAQTSPRGYSGSYNEQFF	TGCAGCGCTCAAACCTCTCCGCGTGGGTATAGCGGCTCCTACAATGAGCAGTTCTTC
TRBV4-3	TRBJ2-5	TRBD1	.	CASSQEGQGVETQYF	TGCGCCAGCAGCCAAGAAGGACAGGGAGTGGAGACCCAGTACTTC
TRBV25-1	TRBJ2-5	.	.	CASSAPGAKETQYF	TGTGCCAGCAGTGCACCAGGGGCGAAAGAGACCCAGTACTTC
TRBV7-8	TRBJ2-3	.	.	CASSFGRGWDTQYF	TGTGCCAGCAGCTTCGGCAGGGGTTGGGATACGCAGTATTTT
TRBV6-5	TRBJ1-1	TRBD1	.	CASSLQGIGTEAFF	TGTGCCAGCAGTTTACAGGGGATTGGCACTGAAGCTTTCTTT
TRBV4-1	TRBJ2-3	.	.	CASSQDGEDTQYF	TGCGCCAGCAGCCAAGACGGAGAGGATACGCAGTATTTT
TRBV10-2	TRBJ2-4	.	.	CASSAQKTGSENIQYF	TGCGCCAGCAGTGCGCAAAAGACAGGTTCGGAAAACATTCAGTACTTC
TRBV19	TRBJ2-3	TRBD2	.	CASSTLAGRVDTQYF	TGTGCCAGTAGTACCCTAGCGGGGCGGGTAGATACGCAGTATTTT
TRBV2	TRBJ2-1	.	.	CASRKGDIQFF	TGTGCCAGCAGGAAGGGGGACATCCAGTTCTTC
TRBV13	TRBJ1-1	TRBD1	.	CASSLRGGASEAFF	TGTGCCAGCAGCTTAAGAGGGGGCGCGTCTGAAGCTTTCTTT
TRBV11-2	TRBJ2-2	.	.	CASSPWTVNGELFF	TGTGCCAGCAGCCCCTGGACTGTTAACGGGGAGCTGTTTTTT
TRBV5-1	TRBJ2-1	TRBD2	.	CASRTGTTHNEQFF	TGCGCCAGCAGAACCGGGACTACTCACAATGAGCAGTTCTTC